The 14 T cell receptor beta chains presented below share a single source sample, sequenced in a study of blood T cell repertoires in COVID-19. The data were produced by immunoSEQ multiplex PCR, yet TCRdb's version contains in-frame clones alone and is incomplete. Of about 240,000 clones in the sample, 70% to 90% were seen once. Sequenced sample: peripheral blood. Receptor source: a woman in her 70s with active or convalescent COVID-19.

The chain is built from TRBV4-3 and TRBJ2-1; 7 bases map to TRBD1. Trimming removed 1 base from V and 7 bases from J; junction bases left unmatched: 1. This CDR3 is 13 amino acids long. Germline V gene sequence: CDR1 LGHNA, CDR2 YSLEER. The CDR3 spells CASSQAGGNEQFF. The CDR3 nucleotides read TGCGCCAGCAGCCAAGCAGGGGGAAATGAGCAGTTCTTC.

The rearrangement joins TRBV19 to TRBJ1-5, with 9 bases identical to TRBD1. The CDR3 has 18 residues. CDR1 is LNHDA, CDR2 SQIVND, per germline (reference sequence). The V segment lost 7 bases and the J segment 2 bases; nucleotides outside the gene matches: 15. The DNA for the CDR3 is TGTGCCAGTACCCTCCTTTGGGGACAGGGCGTAGGCAATCAGCCCCAGCATTTT. Amino acid sequence: CASTLLWGQGVGNQPQHF.

CDR3 DNA sequence: TGTGCCAGTAGCCCTCGGACAGGGGGCTCCGGGGAGCTGTTTTTT. Encoded protein: CASSPRTGGSGELFF. This chain links TRBV19 with TRBJ2-2; 11 bases line up with TRBD1. Germline V gene data show CDR1 as LNHDA and CDR2 as SQIVND (reference sequence). The trim removed 6 bases at V and 6 bases at J, leaving 6 bases unmatched. The CDR3 loop spans 15 amino acids.

This sequence joins TRBV5-5 and TRBJ1-4, with 7 bases fitting TRBD1. This CDR3 is built from 14 residues. The J segment lost 6 bases and the V segment lost 2 bases, leaving 4 bases of the junction unmatched. Germline V gives CDR1 SGHKS, CDR2 YYEKEE (reference sequence). In DNA form, the CDR3 reads TGTGCCAGCAGCTTTGGGACAGTCGATGAAAAACTGTTTTTT. Protein: CASSFGTVDEKLFF.

The chain employs TRBV2 and TRBJ1-5; possible D gene TRBD1, 6 bases. V lost 4 bases and J lost 0, with 10 bases in between. The CDR3 is made up of 15 amino acids. Per the germline V gene, CDR1 is SNHLY and CDR2 is FYNNEI. The CDR3 bases are TGTGCCAGCAGTGTTGACAGGCCTAGCAATCAGCCCCAGCATTTT. Amino acids: CASSVDRPSNQPQHF.

This chain links TRBV28 with TRBJ1-1, with D tentatively TRBD1 (6 bases). Germline CDR1 is MDHEN and CDR2 is SYDVKM. This CDR3 spans 13 amino acids. Deletions cut 5 bases from V and 7 bases from J, with 14 bases between. Written as DNA, the CDR3 is TGTGCCAGCAGTCTGGGGCAGACAGGTGAAGCTTTCTTT. It codes for CASSLGQTGEAFF.

The DNA of the CDR3 is TGTGCCAGCAGCAAAGACTCTCCGGAAATGAGGCAATTCTCCTACGAGCAGTACTTC. Translated: CASSKDSPEMRQFSYEQYF. The V gene is TRBV21-1, the J gene TRBJ2-7; the table's D call TRBD2 went unverified against the DNA. TRBV21-1 is reported as a pseudogene. The CDR3 length is 19 residues.

The rearrangement links TRBV29-1 to TRBJ2-1; a weak D match, TRBD1 (5 bases). Germline V gene sequence: CDR1 SQVTM, CDR2 ANQGSEA. The V gene lost 5 bases and the J gene lost 8 bases, with 16 bases spanning the gap. The CDR3 sequence is 13 residues long. The CDR3 DNA follows: TGCAGCGTTTTCAGGGAATCCATATATGAGCAGTTCTTC. This encodes CSVFRESIYEQFF.

The chain joins TRBV6-2 or TRBV6-3 to TRBJ1-4, with D tentatively TRBD1 (5 bases). Germline assignment: CDR1 MNHEY and CDR2 SVGEGT. V dropped 5 bases and J dropped 6 bases, with 13 bases sitting between them. The CDR3 consists of 14 residues. In DNA, the CDR3 is TGTGCCAGCAGTCAGGGCGGACACGATGAAAAACTGTTTTTT. Translated, it gives CASSQGGHDEKLFF.

This clone was seen just once. This sequence joins TRBV15 and TRBJ1-5, with unresolved D. Germline V gene data show CDR1 as LNHNV and CDR2 as YYDKDF (reference sequence). V was clipped by 2 bases and J by 3 bases, with 2 bases between them. CDR3 size: 12 residues. Here the CDR3 DNA reads TGTGCCACCAGCAGATACAATCAGCCCCAGCATTTT. Encoded protein: CATSRYNQPQHF.

The chain couples TRBV6-5 to TRBJ2-2, with TRBD1 as a possible D gene (7 bases). The germline CDR1 and CDR2 sequences are MNHEY and SVGAGI. With 0 bases removed from V and 5 bases from J, the gap between germline ends came to 13 bases. This CDR3 spans 16 amino acids. CDR3 bases: TGTGCCAGCAGTTACTCTGTGACAGGGAGGACCGGGGAGCTGTTTTTT. Translated, it gives CASSYSVTGRTGELFF.

This chain joins TRBV4-3 and TRBJ2-1, with D possibly being TRBD2 (7 bases). The germline V gene encodes CDR1 LGHNA and CDR2 YSLEER. V was clipped by 4 bases and J by 4 bases, with 17 bases between them. This CDR3 spans 16 amino acids. The CDR3 bases are TGCGCCAGCAGCCCGGGGCGGGGGCTAGCGTACAATGAGCAGTTCTTC. Encoded protein: CASSPGRGLAYNEQFF.

This CDR3 is CASRGQPNQPQHF. CDR3 sequence (DNA): TGTGCCAGCAGGGGACAGCCGAATCAGCCCCAGCATTTT. The chain combines TRBV6-6 with TRBJ1-5; the match to TRBD1 covers 7 bases. CDR1 is MNHNY and CDR2 is SVGAGI in the germline V gene (reference sequence). The CDR3 runs to 13 residues. The trim removed 6 bases at V and 4 bases at J, leaving 3 bases unmatched.

This clone has just one count. The rearrangement links TRBV4-3 to TRBJ2-7; 11 nucleotides agree with TRBD2. Trimming at V came to 0 bases and at J to 2 bases, leaving 0 bases not matched to a gene. CDR1 is LGHNA and CDR2 is YSLEER in the germline V gene. The CDR3 consists of 15 residues. The CDR3 bases are TGCGCCAGCAGCCAAGAGGGACTAGCGGCCTACGAGCAGTACTTC. Translation: CASSQEGLAAYEQYF.